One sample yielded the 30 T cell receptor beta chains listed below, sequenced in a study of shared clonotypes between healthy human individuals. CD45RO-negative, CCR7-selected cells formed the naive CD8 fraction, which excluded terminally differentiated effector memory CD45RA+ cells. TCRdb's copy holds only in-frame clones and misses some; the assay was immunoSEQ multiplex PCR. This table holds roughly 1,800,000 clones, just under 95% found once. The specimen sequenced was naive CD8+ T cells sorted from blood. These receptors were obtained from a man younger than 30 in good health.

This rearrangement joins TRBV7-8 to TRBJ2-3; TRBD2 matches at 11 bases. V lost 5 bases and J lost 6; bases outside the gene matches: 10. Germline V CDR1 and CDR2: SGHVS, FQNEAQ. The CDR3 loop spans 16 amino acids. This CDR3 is CASSKPLTSGEDTQYF. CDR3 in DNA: TGTGCCAGCAGCAAACCCCTGACTAGCGGGGAGGATACGCAGTATTTT.

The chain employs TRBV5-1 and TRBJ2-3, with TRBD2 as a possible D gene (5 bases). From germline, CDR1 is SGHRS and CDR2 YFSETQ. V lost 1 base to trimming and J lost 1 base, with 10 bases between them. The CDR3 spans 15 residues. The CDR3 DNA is TGCGCCAGCAGCTTGATTCCCGGGGGCACAGATACGCAGTATTTT. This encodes CASSLIPGGTDTQYF. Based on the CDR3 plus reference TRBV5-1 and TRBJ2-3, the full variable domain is KAGVTQTPRYLIKTRGQQVTLSCSPISGHRSVSWYQQTPGQGLQFLFEYFSETQRNKGNFPGRFSGRQFSNSRSEMNVSTLELGDSALYLCASSLIPGGTDTQYFGPGTRLTVL.

For the CDR3, the DNA is TGTGCCACCAGCAGCGGGACCGAACGTCTGACCCAGTACTTC. Translated: CATSSGTERLTQYF. V is TRBV15 and J is TRBJ2-5; the D gene could be TRBD1 or TRBD2 (5 bases each). V was cut by 3 bases and J by 7 bases, with 15 bases left in between. The V gene's germline CDR1 is LNHNV and CDR2 YYDKDF (reference sequence). There are 14 residues in the CDR3.

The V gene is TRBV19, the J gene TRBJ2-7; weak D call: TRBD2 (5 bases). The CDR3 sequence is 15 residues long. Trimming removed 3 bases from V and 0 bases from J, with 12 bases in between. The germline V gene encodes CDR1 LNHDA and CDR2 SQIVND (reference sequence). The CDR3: CASSIGPSPSYEQYF. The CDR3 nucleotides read TGTGCCAGTAGTATTGGGCCTAGCCCCTCCTACGAGCAGTACTTC. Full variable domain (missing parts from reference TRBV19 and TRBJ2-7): DGGITQSPKYLFRKEGQNVTLSCEQNLNHDAMYWYRQDPGQGLRLIYYSQIVNDFQKGDIAEGYSVSREKKESFPLTVTSAQKNPTAFYLCASSIGPSPSYEQYFGPGTRLTVT.

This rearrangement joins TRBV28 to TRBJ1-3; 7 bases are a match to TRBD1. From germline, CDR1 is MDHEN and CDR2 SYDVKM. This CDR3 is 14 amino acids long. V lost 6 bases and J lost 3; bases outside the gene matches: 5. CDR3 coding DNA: TGTGCCAGCAGGGGCAGGGGGTTTGGAAACACCATATATTTT. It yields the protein CASRGRGFGNTIYF.

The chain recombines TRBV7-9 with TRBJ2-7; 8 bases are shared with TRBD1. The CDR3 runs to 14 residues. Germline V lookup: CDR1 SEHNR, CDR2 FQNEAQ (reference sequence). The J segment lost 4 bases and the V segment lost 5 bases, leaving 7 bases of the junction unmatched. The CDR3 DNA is TGTGCCAGCAGCCCTACAGGGGGTGGTTACGAGCAGTACTTC. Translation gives CASSPTGGGYEQYF.

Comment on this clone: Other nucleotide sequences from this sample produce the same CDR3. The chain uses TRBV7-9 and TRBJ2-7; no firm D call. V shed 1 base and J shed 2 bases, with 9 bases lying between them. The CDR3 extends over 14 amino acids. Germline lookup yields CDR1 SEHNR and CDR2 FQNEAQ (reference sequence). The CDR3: CASSLVASAYEQYF. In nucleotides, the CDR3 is TGTGCCAGCAGCTTAGTCGCCAGCGCCTACGAGCAGTACTTC. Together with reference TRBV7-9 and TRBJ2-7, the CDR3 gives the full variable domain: DTGVSQNPRHKITKRGQNVTFRCDPISEHNRLYWYRQTLGQGPEFLTYFQNEAQLEKSRLLSDRFSAERPKGSFSTLEIQRTEQGDSAMYLCASSLVASAYEQYFGPGTRLTVT.

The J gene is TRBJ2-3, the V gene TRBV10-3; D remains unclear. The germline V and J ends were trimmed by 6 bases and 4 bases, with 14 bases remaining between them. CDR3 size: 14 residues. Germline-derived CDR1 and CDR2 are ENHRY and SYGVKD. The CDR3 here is CAIRATSGPDTQYF. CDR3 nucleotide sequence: TGTGCCATCAGGGCCACGTCAGGTCCAGATACGCAGTATTTT.

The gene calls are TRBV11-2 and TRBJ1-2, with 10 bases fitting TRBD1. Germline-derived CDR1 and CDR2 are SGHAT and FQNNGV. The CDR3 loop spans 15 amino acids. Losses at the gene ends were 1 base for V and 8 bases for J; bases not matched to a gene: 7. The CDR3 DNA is TGTGCCAGCAGCTTAGGAGATGGGACAGGGGTCGGCTACACCTTC. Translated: CASSLGDGTGVGYTF.

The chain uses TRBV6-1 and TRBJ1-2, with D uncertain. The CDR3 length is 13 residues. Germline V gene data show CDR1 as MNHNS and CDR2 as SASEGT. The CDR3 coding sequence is TGTGCTGAGCGGACGTTTTGGGCATATGGCTACACCTTC. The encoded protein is CAERTFWAYGYTF.

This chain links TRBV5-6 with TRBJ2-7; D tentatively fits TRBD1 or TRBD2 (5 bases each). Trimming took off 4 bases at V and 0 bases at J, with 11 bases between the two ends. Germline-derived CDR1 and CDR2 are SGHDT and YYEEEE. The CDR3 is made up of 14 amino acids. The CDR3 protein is CASSLGAFSYEQYF. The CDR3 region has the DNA TGTGCCAGCAGCCTCGGGGCGTTCTCCTACGAGCAGTACTTC. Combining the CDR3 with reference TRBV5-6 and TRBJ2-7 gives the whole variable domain DAGVTQSPTHLIKTRGQQVTLRCSPKSGHDTVSWYQQALGQGPQFIFQYYEEEERQRGNFPDRFSGHQFPNYSSELNVNALLLGDSALYLCASSLGAFSYEQYFGPGTRLTVT.

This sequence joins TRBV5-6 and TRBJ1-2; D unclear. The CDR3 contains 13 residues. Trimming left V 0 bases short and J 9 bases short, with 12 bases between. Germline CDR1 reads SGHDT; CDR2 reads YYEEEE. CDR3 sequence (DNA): TGTGCCAGCAGCTTGGGTAACACCTGGCGCTACACCTTC. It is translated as CASSLGNTWRYTF.

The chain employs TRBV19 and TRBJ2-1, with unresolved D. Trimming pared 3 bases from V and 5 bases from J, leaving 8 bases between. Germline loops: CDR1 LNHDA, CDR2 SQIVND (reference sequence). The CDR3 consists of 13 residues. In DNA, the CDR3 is TGTGCCAGTAGTATCGGGTCTAACAATGAGCAGTTCTTC. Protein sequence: CASSIGSNNEQFF.

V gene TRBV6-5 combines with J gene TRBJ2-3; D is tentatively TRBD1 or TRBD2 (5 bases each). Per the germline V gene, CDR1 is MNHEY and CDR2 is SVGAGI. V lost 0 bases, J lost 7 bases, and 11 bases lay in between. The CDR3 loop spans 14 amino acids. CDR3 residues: CASSYSGEHHTQYF. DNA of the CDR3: TGTGCCAGCAGTTACTCAGGGGAGCACCATACGCAGTATTTT.

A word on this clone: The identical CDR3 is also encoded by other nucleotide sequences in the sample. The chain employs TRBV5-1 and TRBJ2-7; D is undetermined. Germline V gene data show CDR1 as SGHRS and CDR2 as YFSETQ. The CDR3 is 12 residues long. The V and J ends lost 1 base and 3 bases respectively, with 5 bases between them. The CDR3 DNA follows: TGCGCCAGCAGCTTGCGCGGCTACGAGCAGTACTTC. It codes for CASSLRGYEQYF.

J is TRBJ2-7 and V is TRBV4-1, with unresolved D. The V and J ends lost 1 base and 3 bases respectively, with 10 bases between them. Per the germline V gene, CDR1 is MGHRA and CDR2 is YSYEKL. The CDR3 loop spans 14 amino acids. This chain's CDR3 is CASSQVHTDYEQYF. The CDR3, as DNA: TGCGCCAGCAGCCAAGTTCACACAGACTACGAGCAGTACTTC.

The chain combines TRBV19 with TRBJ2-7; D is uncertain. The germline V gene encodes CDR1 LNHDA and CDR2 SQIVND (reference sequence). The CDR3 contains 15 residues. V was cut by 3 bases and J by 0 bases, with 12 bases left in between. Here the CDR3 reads CASSIGGISSYEQYF. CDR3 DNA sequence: TGTGCCAGTAGTATTGGTGGGATAAGCTCCTACGAGCAGTACTTC.

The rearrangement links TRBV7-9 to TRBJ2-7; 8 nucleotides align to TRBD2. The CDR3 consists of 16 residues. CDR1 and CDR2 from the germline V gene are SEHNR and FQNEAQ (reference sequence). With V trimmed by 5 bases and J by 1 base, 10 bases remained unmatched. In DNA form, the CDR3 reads TGTGCCAGCAGCCCCCGGGGTAGCGGGGAGTCCTACGAGCAGTACTTC. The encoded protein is CASSPRGSGESYEQYF.

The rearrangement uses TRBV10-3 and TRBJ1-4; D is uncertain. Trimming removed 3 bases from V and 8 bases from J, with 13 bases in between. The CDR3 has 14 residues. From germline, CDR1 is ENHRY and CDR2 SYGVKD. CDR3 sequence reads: CAISDQRAAEKLFF. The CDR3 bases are TGTGCCATCAGTGATCAACGGGCGGCCGAAAAACTGTTTTTT.

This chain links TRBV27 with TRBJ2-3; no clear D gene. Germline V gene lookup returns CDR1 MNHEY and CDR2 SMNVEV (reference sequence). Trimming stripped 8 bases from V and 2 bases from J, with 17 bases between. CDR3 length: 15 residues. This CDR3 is CASGPIGEATDTQYF. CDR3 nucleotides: TGTGCCAGCGGCCCAATAGGAGAAGCCACAGATACGCAGTATTTT.

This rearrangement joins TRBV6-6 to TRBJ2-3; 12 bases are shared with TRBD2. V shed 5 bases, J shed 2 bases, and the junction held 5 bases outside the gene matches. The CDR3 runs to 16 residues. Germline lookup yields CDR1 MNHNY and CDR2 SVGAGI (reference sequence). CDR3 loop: CASSAGLAGPTDTQYF. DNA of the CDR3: TGTGCCAGCAGTGCCGGACTAGCGGGGCCCACAGATACGCAGTATTTT.

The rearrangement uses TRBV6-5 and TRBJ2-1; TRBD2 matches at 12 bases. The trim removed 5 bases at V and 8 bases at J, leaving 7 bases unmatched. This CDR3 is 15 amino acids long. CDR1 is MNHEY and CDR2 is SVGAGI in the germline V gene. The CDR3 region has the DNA TGTGCCAGCAGTGCCCTAGCGGGAGGGTGGGATGAGCAGTTCTTC. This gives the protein CASSALAGGWDEQFF.

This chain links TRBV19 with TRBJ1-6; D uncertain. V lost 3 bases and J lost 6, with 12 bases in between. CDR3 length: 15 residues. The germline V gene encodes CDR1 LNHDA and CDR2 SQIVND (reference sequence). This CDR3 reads CASSIGKPANSPLHF. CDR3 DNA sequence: TGTGCCAGTAGTATCGGGAAGCCGGCTAATTCACCCCTCCACTTT.

CDR3 residues: CASSEGYYNEQFF. The CDR3 nucleotides read TGTGCCAGCAGCGAGGGGTACTACAATGAGCAGTTCTTC. The chain joins TRBV9 to TRBJ2-1; tentatively, D is TRBD1 (5 bases). Germline CDR1 reads SGDLS; CDR2 reads YYNGEE. V lost 3 bases to trimming and J lost 3 bases, with 7 bases between them. There are 13 residues in the CDR3.

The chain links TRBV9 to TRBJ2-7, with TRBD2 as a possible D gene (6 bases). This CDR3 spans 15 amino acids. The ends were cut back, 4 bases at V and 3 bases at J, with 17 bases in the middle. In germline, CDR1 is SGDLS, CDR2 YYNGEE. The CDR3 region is CASSSRDGRSYEQYF. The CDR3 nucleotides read TGTGCCAGCAGCTCTCGGGACGGGAGAAGCTACGAGCAGTACTTC.

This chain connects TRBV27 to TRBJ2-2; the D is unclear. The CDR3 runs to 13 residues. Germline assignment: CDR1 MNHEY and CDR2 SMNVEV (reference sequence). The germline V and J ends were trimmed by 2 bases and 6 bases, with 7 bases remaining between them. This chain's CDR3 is CASSLRAAGELFF. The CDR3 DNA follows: TGTGCCAGCAGTTTAAGGGCCGCCGGGGAGCTGTTTTTT.

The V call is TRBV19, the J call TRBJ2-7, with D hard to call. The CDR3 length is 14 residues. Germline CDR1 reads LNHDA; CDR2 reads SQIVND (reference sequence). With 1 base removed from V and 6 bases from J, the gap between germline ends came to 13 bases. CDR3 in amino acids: CASSIGPPSGEQYF. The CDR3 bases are TGTGCCAGTAGTATAGGTCCCCCCTCGGGCGAGCAGTACTTC.

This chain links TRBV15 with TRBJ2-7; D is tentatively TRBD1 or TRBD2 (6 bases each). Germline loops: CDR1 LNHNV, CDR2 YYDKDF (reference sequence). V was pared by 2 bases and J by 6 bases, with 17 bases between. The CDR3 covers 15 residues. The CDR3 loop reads CATSRSWAGGFEQYF. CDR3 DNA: TGTGCCACCAGCAGAAGTTGGGCCGGGGGCTTCGAGCAGTACTTC.

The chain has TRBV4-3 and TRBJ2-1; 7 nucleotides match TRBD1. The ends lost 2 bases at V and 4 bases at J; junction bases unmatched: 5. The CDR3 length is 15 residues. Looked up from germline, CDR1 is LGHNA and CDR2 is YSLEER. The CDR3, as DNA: TGCGCCAGCAGCCAAAACAGGGGTGGGTACAATGAGCAGTTCTTC. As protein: CASSQNRGGYNEQFF.

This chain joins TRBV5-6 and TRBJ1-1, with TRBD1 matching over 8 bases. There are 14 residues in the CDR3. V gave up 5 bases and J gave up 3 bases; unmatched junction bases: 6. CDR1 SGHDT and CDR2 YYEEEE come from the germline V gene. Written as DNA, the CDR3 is TGTGCCAGCAGGGTTGACAGGGGATACACTGAAGCTTTCTTT. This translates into CASRVDRGYTEAFF.